This is a list of T cell receptor beta chains from one sample in a study of blood T cell repertoires in COVID-19. TCRdb's copy holds only in-frame clones and misses some; the assay was immunoSEQ multiplex PCR. The sample includes some 310,000 clones, 90% of them seen just once. Material: peripheral blood. The receptors derive from a woman aged 40 to 50 with COVID-19, enrolled during active disease. The CDR3 runs from the conserved cysteine through the conserved F or W. Each record gives: V gene, clone size, D gene, J gene, CDR3 DNA, CDR3 protein. D genes are given only for firm matches. Clone size is not always given. Where it is, it says once, few, many or a class for expanded clones.

TRBV28	.	.	TRBJ2-7	TGTGCCAGCAGGCACTTGCACTACGAGCAGTACTTC	CASRHLHYEQYF
TRBV27	.	.	TRBJ1-2	TGTGCCAGCAGGCCACAGGGAAACTATGGCTACACCTTC	CASRPQGNYGYTF
TRBV7-6	.	.	TRBJ1-3	TGTGCCAGCAGCTTTTCGGGGGTTAGCTGGGGAAACACCATATATTTT	CASSFSGVSWGNTIYF
TRBV28	.	.	TRBJ1-2	TGTGCCAGCAGTCCCTATCCGGGGGGTGGCTACACCTTC	CASSPYPGGGYTF
TRBV28	.	.	TRBJ2-7	TGTGCCAGCAGTCTCGGACAGTACGAGCAGTACTTC	CASSLGQYEQYF
TRBV28	.	.	TRBJ2-3	TGTGCCAGCAGAAACCCACTCAGGGGGGCCTCCACAGATACGCAGTATTTT	CASRNPLRGASTDTQYF
TRBV28	.	.	TRBJ1-3	TGTGCCAGCAGTTTGACAGAACAAACTGGAAACACCATATATTTT	CASSLTEQTGNTIYF
TRBV5-1	.	TRBD1	TRBJ1-1	TGCGCCAGCAGCTGGGGGACAGGGGCTAACACTGAAGCTTTCTTT	CASSWGTGANTEAFF
TRBV6-5	.	TRBD2	TRBJ2-1	TGTGCCAGCAGTTACTCGGTAGCGGGGGGTGAGCAGTTCTTC	CASSYSVAGGEQFF
TRBV7-8	few	TRBD1	TRBJ1-2	TGTGCCAGCAGCAGACAGGGAGTGGGGTATGGCTACACCTTC	CASSRQGVGYGYTF
TRBV7-2	.	TRBD1	TRBJ1-5	TGTGCCAGCAGCTCATACCCCGGGACAGGTTACTATAGCAATCAGCCCCAGCATTTT	CASSSYPGTGYYSNQPQHF
TRBV11-2	.	TRBD1	TRBJ1-2	TGTGCCAGCAGCAGCAACAGGGGGGCGAGGTATGGCTACACCTTC	CASSSNRGARYGYTF
TRBV3-1/TRBV3-2	.	.	TRBJ1-1	TGTGCCAGCAGCCCCCGGGACTTTATCACTGAAGCTTTCTTT	CASSPRDFITEAFF
TRBV28	.	TRBD1	TRBJ1-6	TGTGCCAGCAGTCCCGGGACAGCCGCCTCCATTAATAATTCACCCCTCCACTTT	CASSPGTAASINNSPLHF
TRBV5-1	few	.	TRBJ2-1	TGCGCCAGCAGTTTAACGGATGAGCAGTTCTTC	CASSLTDEQFF
TRBV6-6	.	TRBD1	TRBJ1-6	TGTGCCAGCAGAACCCCGGGACAGGGAGGCAATTCACCCCTCCACTTT	CASRTPGQGGNSPLHF
TRBV14	.	TRBD2	TRBJ2-3	TGTGCCAGCAGCCAAGATCTGAGCGGGAGTGGGGATACGCAGTATTTT	CASSQDLSGSGDTQYF
TRBV6-5	.	TRBD2	TRBJ2-7	TGTGCCAGCAGTCGACTAGCGGGGGACTACGAGCAGTACTTC	CASSRLAGDYEQYF
TRBV5-4	once	.	TRBJ2-5	TGTGCCAGCAGCTTGGAGCAGTCTAGGGGAGAGACCCAGTACTTC	CASSLEQSRGETQYF
TRBV28	.	.	TRBJ1-5	TGTGCCAGCAGTTCCTCAGGGTATCAGCCCCAGCATTTT	CASSSSGYQPQHF
TRBV2	.	.	TRBJ1-4	TGTGCCAGCAGTGAAGATAGGGGGTATAATGAAAAACTGTTTTTT	CASSEDRGYNEKLFF
TRBV19	.	.	TRBJ1-5	TGTGCCAGTAGTATAGACAGGGTTCGGGAGATCCAGCATTTT	CASSIDRVREIQHF
TRBV6-6	.	.	TRBJ2-5	TGTGCCAGTGAATCCGCCTCTCGGGGTCAAGAGACCCAGTACTTC	CASESASRGQETQYF
TRBV5-8	.	TRBD2	TRBJ2-1	TGTGCCAGCAGACGGACTAGCGGGAGTAATGAGCAGTTCTTC	CASRRTSGSNEQFF
TRBV28	.	TRBD1	TRBJ1-1	TGTGCCAGCAGTTCTACAGGGGAAACTGAAGCTTTCTTT	CASSSTGETEAFF
TRBV9	.	.	TRBJ2-7	TGTGCCAGCAGCCAATATTCGGGGTCCGAGCAGTACTTC	CASSQYSGSEQYF
TRBV12-3/TRBV12-4	few	.	TRBJ1-4	TGTGCCAGCAGTTCGGGGGGGGTCGAAAAACTGTTTTTT	CASSSGGVEKLFF
TRBV6-6	.	.	TRBJ2-2	TGTGCCAGCACTGGACTTTACACCGGGGAGCTGTTTTTT	CASTGLYTGELFF
TRBV5-1	.	.	TRBJ2-5	TGCGCCAGCAGCTTGGGGGCAGTCCAAGAGACCCAGTACTTC	CASSLGAVQETQYF
TRBV27	.	.	TRBJ2-4	TGTGCCAGCAGTTTATCTACCAAAAACATTCAGTACTTC	CASSLSTKNIQYF
TRBV6-5	.	.	TRBJ1-2	TGTGCCAGCACCCCGGACAGCTATGGCTACACCTTC	CASTPDSYGYTF
TRBV3-1/TRBV3-2	.	.	TRBJ2-7	TGTGCCAGCAGCCATAGGGGTTACGAGCAGTACTTC	CASSHRGYEQYF
TRBV19	.	.	TRBJ1-4	TGTGCCAGTAATAATATAGCGTGGGAAAAACTGTTTTTT	CASNNIAWEKLFF
TRBV9	.	TRBD2	TRBJ2-1	TGTGCCAGCGGCCCTCTAGCGGCACTTTACAATGAGCAGTTCTTC	CASGPLAALYNEQFF
TRBV24-1	.	.	TRBJ1-2	TGTGCCACCTCGGTAGGGGGGGCGGACTATGGCTACACCTTC	CATSVGGADYGYTF
TRBV4-1	.	.	TRBJ1-2	TGCGCCAGCAGCCACGCTCTCCGGGAGCCCGGCTACACCTTC	CASSHALREPGYTF
TRBV28	.	.	TRBJ1-2	TGTGCCGCTGGGGGGTACTATGGCTACACCTTC	CAAGGYYGYTF
TRBV2	.	.	TRBJ1-2	TGTGCCAGCAGTGAAGACTACGGACAGTTCTACACCTTC	CASSEDYGQFYTF
TRBV7-9	.	.	TRBJ1-1	TGTGCCAGCAGCCACAGGGCGACGATGAACACTGAAGCTTTCTTT	CASSHRATMNTEAFF
TRBV4-3	.	.	TRBJ1-4	TGCGCCAGCAGCCAACTCCCGGGGTCTAATGAAAAACTGTTTTTT	CASSQLPGSNEKLFF
TRBV11-2	once	.	TRBJ2-1	TGTGCCAGCAGCTTCACTCCGCCAGGGCCGAATGAGCAGTTCTTC	CASSFTPPGPNEQFF
TRBV5-1	.	TRBD2	TRBJ2-5	TGCGCCAGCAGCTCAGGACTAGCGGGGGGGACGTTAGAGACCCAGTACTTC	CASSSGLAGGTLETQYF
TRBV27	.	TRBD1	TRBJ2-3	TGTGCCAGCAGTTTACGACTCTTTAACCCGGGACAGGGCTTGTCAGATACGCAGTATTTT	CASSLRLFNPGQGLSDTQYF
TRBV19	.	TRBD2	TRBJ2-2	TGTGCCAGCGGTCGCGGGGGAAGACCCGGGGAGCTGTTTTTT	CASGRGGRPGELFF
TRBV7-9	.	.	TRBJ1-4	TGTGCCAGCAGTCTACCCCCCCGAAATGGTAATGAAAAACTGTTTTTT	CASSLPPRNGNEKLFF
TRBV5-4	.	.	TRBJ1-1	TGTGCCAGCAGCTTGGGCAGGGATCTGAACACTGAAGCTTTCTTT	CASSLGRDLNTEAFF
TRBV29-1	.	TRBD1	TRBJ1-5	TGCAGCGTTGGTAGTGGGACAGGGGGCAATCAGCCCCAGCATTTT	CSVGSGTGGNQPQHF
TRBV15	.	TRBD2	TRBJ2-7	TGTGCCACCAGCAGAGAGGGGGGGGTTATTAGTGGGCAGTACTTC	CATSREGGVISGQYF
TRBV5-4	.	TRBD1	TRBJ2-1	TGTGCCAGCAGCTATGGACAGGGGGCCTACAATGAGCAGTTCTTC	CASSYGQGAYNEQFF